The clone carrying this T cell receptor beta chain was seen a few times. From the PCR reads, TCRdb re-called clones with MiXCR. The table records around 10,000 clones, roughly 28% of them present only once. The sample comes from a study of metastatic and nonmetastatic thyroid tumors. Until they underwent thyroid surgery, no patient had received any treatment. The CDR3 is 15 residues long. Germline V CDR1 and CDR2: SNHLY, FYNNEI. The trim removed 4 bases at V and 4 bases at J, leaving 4 bases unmatched. The specimen sequenced was tumor tissue. V usage is TRBV2 and J usage is TRBJ2-1, with TRBD1 matching over 10 bases. The receptor comes from a male donor with papillary thyroid cancer or a benign thyroid nodule (not recorded which). Some clones in this sample may be carry-over from other donors' samples. The CDR3 DNA follows: TGTGCCAGCAGTGTTGGGACAGGGGCATACAATGAGCAGTTCTTC. This gives the protein CASSVGTGAYNEQFF.